One sample yielded the 14 T cell receptor beta chains listed below, sequenced in a study of technical replicates of blood from a few donors. Repertoires were generated with immunoSEQ multiplex PCR, while TCRdb's copy carries only in-frame clones and drops some. Of 55,000 to 80,000 clones in the sample, around 97% were seen once. The sequenced material came from T cells isolated from PBMCs. These receptors were taken from a human donor in good health.

The chain joins TRBV30 to TRBJ1-2, with D possibly TRBD1 on 5 matching bases. The germline V gene encodes CDR1 GTSNPN and CDR2 SVGIG (reference sequence). Trimming removed 0 bases from V and 7 bases from J, with 12 bases in between. This CDR3 region has 13 residues. The CDR3 is CAWSVGQGSGYTF. DNA of the CDR3: TGTGCCTGGAGTGTGGGCCAGGGTTCTGGCTACACCTTC.

The V call is TRBV27, the J call TRBJ2-2; a weak D match, TRBD1 (5 bases). V lost 2 bases to trimming and J lost 4 bases, with 17 bases between them. The germline CDR1 and CDR2 sequences are MNHEY and SMNVEV (reference sequence). The CDR3 runs to 17 residues. The CDR3 here is CASSLNPQGSRTGELFF. In DNA form, the CDR3 reads TGTGCCAGCAGTTTAAATCCTCAGGGAAGCCGCACCGGGGAGCTGTTTTTT.

The V and J genes are TRBV27 and TRBJ2-1, with D perhaps matching TRBD2 (5 bases). The V end lost 1 base, the J end lost 4 bases, and 11 bases lay between the germline ends. Germline loops: CDR1 MNHEY, CDR2 SMNVEV (reference sequence). The CDR3 spans 15 residues. The CDR3 sequence: CASSLFASGYNEQFF. The CDR3 DNA is TGTGCCAGCAGTTTATTCGCCAGCGGATACAATGAGCAGTTCTTC.

V is TRBV4-2 and J is TRBJ1-4, with D tentatively TRBD1 (6 bases). The germline CDR1 and CDR2 sequences are LGHNA and YNFKEQ. Trimming took off 3 bases at V and 0 bases at J, with 17 bases between the two ends. The CDR3 has 18 residues. The CDR3 DNA is TGTGCCAGCAGCCAGCCACCTGAACAGGGAGCAACTAATGAAAAACTGTTTTTT. This codes for CASSQPPEQGATNEKLFF.

The chain recombines TRBV5-1 with TRBJ2-6; D ambiguous. Germline CDR1 is SGHRS and CDR2 is YFSETQ. The V and J ends lost 6 bases and 0 bases respectively, with 7 bases between them. The CDR3 is made up of 14 amino acids. The CDR3 DNA reads TGCGCCAGCACACATAACTCTGGGGCCAACGTCCTGACTTTC. As protein: CASTHNSGANVLTF. The whole variable domain, remainder taken from reference TRBV5-1 and TRBJ2-6, is KAGVTQTPRYLIKTRGQQVTLSCSPISGHRSVSWYQQTPGQGLQFLFEYFSETQRNKGNFPGRFSGRQFSNSRSEMNVSTLELGDSALYLCASTHNSGANVLTFGAGSRLTVL.

V is TRBV19 and J is TRBJ2-5; tentative D call: TRBD1 (6 bases). The CDR3 is made up of 14 amino acids. CDR1 and CDR2 from the germline V gene are LNHDA and SQIVND (reference sequence). With 8 bases removed from V and 5 bases from J, the gap between germline ends came to 18 bases. CDR3 nucleotides: TGTGCCAGTGCCACGGCCAGGGGAAGCGAGACCCAGTACTTC. Its translation is CASATARGSETQYF.

The chain employs TRBV29-1 and TRBJ2-2, with 8 bases identical to TRBD2. The CDR3 runs to 15 residues. Germline V lookup: CDR1 SQVTM, CDR2 ANQGSEA. The ends lost 4 bases at V and 4 bases at J; junction bases unmatched: 8. CDR3 nucleotides: TGCAGCGTTGTATCAGCGGGGGTTGGCACCGGGGAGCTGTTTTTT. Residues: CSVVSAGVGTGELFF.

The chain couples TRBV4-2 to TRBJ2-5; D remains unclear. The CDR3 runs to 15 residues. The germline V gene has CDR1 LGHNA and CDR2 YNFKEQ. The V end lost 0 bases, the J end lost 1 base, and 9 bases lay between the germline ends. In DNA, the CDR3 is TGTGCCAGCAGCCAAGAGGCTAGACTCCAAGAGACCCAGTACTTC. It yields the protein CASSQEARLQETQYF.

The V gene is TRBV6-1, the J gene TRBJ2-7; no definite D call. The CDR3 covers 14 residues. Germline CDR1 and CDR2: MNHNS and SASEGT. The V end was cut by 1 base, the J end by 2 bases, with 9 bases between. The CDR3 loop reads CASSEGRVAYEQYF. The CDR3 coding sequence is TGTGCCAGCAGTGAAGGACGGGTTGCCTACGAGCAGTACTTC.

The chain has TRBV7-9 and TRBJ1-2; a weak D match, TRBD1 (5 bases). Trimming cost V 1 base and J 8 bases, with 20 bases left between them. The germline V gene has CDR1 SEHNR and CDR2 FQNEAQ (reference sequence). There are 16 residues in the CDR3. The CDR3 region is CASSLDYPGTRGGYTF. CDR3 coding DNA: TGTGCCAGCAGCTTAGATTACCCGGGGACTCGTGGCGGCTACACCTTC.

The V and J genes are TRBV25-1 and TRBJ2-7; D perhaps matches TRBD2 (6 bases). Trimming removed 8 bases from V and 3 bases from J, with 14 bases in between. There are 13 residues in the CDR3. The germline CDR1 and CDR2 sequences are MGHDK and SYGVNS. The CDR3 reads CASGGTDFYEQYF. The CDR3 nucleotides read TGTGCCAGCGGCGGGACGGATTTCTACGAGCAGTACTTC.

This clone was observed a single time. The chain couples TRBV2 to TRBJ2-3; 8 bases fit TRBD1. Germline loops: CDR1 SNHLY, CDR2 FYNNEI. The V segment lost 5 bases and the J segment 0 bases; nucleotides outside the gene matches: 4. This CDR3 has 15 residues. CDR3: CASSNQGASTDTQYF. CDR3 sequence (DNA): TGTGCCAGCAGTAACCAGGGGGCTAGCACAGATACGCAGTATTTT.

The chain employs TRBV13 and TRBJ2-7, with 9 bases lining up with TRBD2. After removal of 5 bases from V and 2 bases from J, the junction contained 7 bases not matched to a gene. This CDR3 spans 15 amino acids. Per the germline V gene, CDR1 is PRHDT and CDR2 is FYEKMQ (reference sequence). CDR3 sequence reads: CASSPLAGEAYEQYF. CDR3 DNA sequence: TGTGCCAGCAGCCCTTTAGCGGGAGAGGCCTACGAGCAGTACTTC.

The rearrangement links TRBV29-1 to TRBJ2-3, with a possible D match to TRBD1 (8 bases). CDR1 and CDR2 from the germline V gene are SQVTM and ANQGSEA. V lost 6 bases to trimming and J lost 3 bases, with 16 bases between them. The CDR3 has 14 amino acids. CDR3 protein: CSVAGQAGTDTQYF. As DNA, the CDR3 is TGCAGCGTAGCGGGACAGGCTGGGACAGATACGCAGTATTTT.